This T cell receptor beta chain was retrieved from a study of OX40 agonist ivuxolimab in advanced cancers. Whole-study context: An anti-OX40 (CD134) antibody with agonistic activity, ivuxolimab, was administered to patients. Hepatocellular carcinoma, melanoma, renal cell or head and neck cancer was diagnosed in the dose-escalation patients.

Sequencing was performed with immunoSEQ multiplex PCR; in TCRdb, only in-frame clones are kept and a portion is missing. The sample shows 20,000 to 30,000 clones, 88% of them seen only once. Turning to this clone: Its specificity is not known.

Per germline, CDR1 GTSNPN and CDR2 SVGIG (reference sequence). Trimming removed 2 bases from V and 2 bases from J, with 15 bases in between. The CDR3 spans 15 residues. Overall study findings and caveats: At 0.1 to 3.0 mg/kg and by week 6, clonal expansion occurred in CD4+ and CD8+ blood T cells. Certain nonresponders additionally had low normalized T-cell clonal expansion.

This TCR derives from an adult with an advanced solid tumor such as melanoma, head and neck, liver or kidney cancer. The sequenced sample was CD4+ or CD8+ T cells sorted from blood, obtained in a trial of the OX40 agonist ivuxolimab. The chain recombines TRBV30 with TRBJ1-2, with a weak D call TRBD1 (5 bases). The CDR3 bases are TGTGCCTGGAGTAATCAGGGTGGGGTCAACTATGGCTACACCTTC. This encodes CAWSNQGGVNYGYTF. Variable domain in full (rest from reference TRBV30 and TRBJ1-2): SQTIHQWPATLVQPVGSPLSLECTVEGTSNPNLYWYRQAAGRGLQLLFYSVGIGQISSEVPQNLSASRPQDRQFILSSKKLLLSDSGFYLCAWSNQGGVNYGYTFGSGTRLTVV.